The 26 T cell receptor beta chains given below trace back to one sample, sequenced in a study of graft-versus-host responses after intestinal transplantation. For these TCRs, the target antigens are not known. Assay used: immunoSEQ multiplex PCR; TCRdb lists only in-frame clones, some missing. Of roughly 120,000 clones listed, more than 80% were seen once; the top ten hold approximately 0.25%. The sequencing used unstimulated CD4+ T cells sorted from spleen or lymph node cells, collected before transplant. Receptors were obtained from a human donor who was the organ donor for an intestinal transplant.

This chain joins TRBV18 and TRBJ2-1, with a tentative D call TRBD1 (6 bases). Germline V CDR1 and CDR2: KGHSH, LQKENI. This CDR3 has 15 amino acids. Trimming took off 3 bases at V and 5 bases at J, with 14 bases between the two ends. Here the CDR3 DNA reads TGTGCCAGCTCACCGGCGCCGGGACACAACAATGAGCAGTTCTTC. It translates to CASSPAPGHNNEQFF.

The chain uses TRBV28 and TRBJ1-4, with D tentatively TRBD1 (6 bases). Trimming stripped 8 bases from V and 3 bases from J, with 13 bases between. The germline V gene has CDR1 MDHEN and CDR2 SYDVKM. CDR3 length: 14 residues. CDR3 in amino acids: CASGGGAANEKLFF. The CDR3 DNA reads as TGTGCCAGCGGTGGGGGGGCGGCTAATGAAAAACTGTTTTTT.

The V call is TRBV2, the J call TRBJ1-1; no clear D. The germline V and J ends were trimmed by 2 bases and 0 bases, with 1 base remaining between them. The CDR3 loop spans 12 amino acids. Germline CDR1 SNHLY, CDR2 FYNNEI. The CDR3 loop reads CASSELNTEAFF. As DNA, the CDR3 is TGTGCCAGCAGTGAACTGAACACTGAAGCTTTCTTT.

J is TRBJ2-2 and V is TRBV7-2; TRBD1 or TRBD2 may be the D gene (5 bases each). Germline V gives CDR1 SGHTA, CDR2 FQGNSA. CDR3 length: 15 residues. Trimming cost V 2 bases and J 7 bases, with 14 bases left between them. CDR3: CASSLSFDGGGELFF. In DNA, the CDR3 is TGTGCCAGCAGCTTAAGCTTCGATGGGGGCGGGGAGCTGTTTTTT.

The chain carries TRBV20-1 and TRBJ2-7, with a weak D call TRBD2 (5 bases). CDR1 is DFQATT and CDR2 is SNEGSKA in the germline V gene (reference sequence). V dropped 5 bases and J dropped 3 bases, with 8 bases sitting between them. This CDR3 comprises 11 residues. CDR3 amino acids: CSASGFYEQYF. The DNA of the CDR3 is TGCAGTGCTTCGGGGTTCTACGAGCAGTACTTC.

This clone was seen only a few times. The chain recombines TRBV6-1 with TRBJ2-2; TRBD2 might be the D (7 bases). Trimming removed 2 bases at V and 5 bases at J, with 15 bases between. Germline-derived CDR1 and CDR2 are MNHNS and SASEGT. The CDR3 loop spans 16 amino acids. CDR3 in amino acids: CASSELGGGPTGELFF. The CDR3 DNA follows: TGTGCCAGCAGTGAACTGGGGGGGGGCCCTACCGGGGAGCTGTTTTTT.

This clone has a single count. V is TRBV19 and J is TRBJ1-1, with D possibly being TRBD1 (6 bases). CDR1 and CDR2 from the germline V gene are LNHDA and SQIVND (reference sequence). The V end lost 6 bases, the J end lost 0 bases, and 23 bases lay between the germline ends. The CDR3 is 18 amino acids. CDR3 DNA: TGTGCCAGTAGAAGATGGCCGGGACATCCTCAATTGAACACTGAAGCTTTCTTT. It translates to CASRRWPGHPQLNTEAFF.

The chain recombines TRBV7-9 with TRBJ1-3; 8 bases match TRBD1. Looked up from germline, CDR1 is SEHNR and CDR2 is FQNEAQ (reference sequence). V was pared by 2 bases and J by 0 bases, with 6 bases of the junction left unmatched. The CDR3 totals 17 residues. The CDR3 spells CASSLRQGKSSGNTIYF. CDR3 bases: TGTGCCAGCAGCTTAAGACAGGGGAAGAGCTCTGGAAACACCATATATTTT.

The V call is TRBV6-5, the J call TRBJ1-3, with D hard to call. There are 14 residues in the CDR3. In germline, CDR1 is MNHEY, CDR2 SVGAGI. Between the trimmed V and J ends, which lost 6 bases and 0 bases, there was a span of 9 bases. CDR3 sequence reads: CASRADFSGNTIYF. The CDR3 DNA follows: TGTGCCAGCAGAGCTGACTTCTCTGGAAACACCATATATTTT.

V is TRBV28 and J is TRBJ1-2; 7 positions match TRBD1. Germline V gene lookup returns CDR1 MDHEN and CDR2 SYDVKM. The CDR3 runs 16 residues. V lost 5 bases and J lost 1; bases outside the gene matches: 10. CDR3: CASSPLRTGYNYGYTF. For the CDR3, the DNA is TGTGCCAGCAGTCCTCTCAGGACAGGCTATAACTATGGCTACACCTTC.

This chain uses TRBV9 with TRBJ2-7; 9 bases align to TRBD1. Unmatched junction bases numbered 7, after V lost 3 bases and J lost 0 bases. This CDR3 region has 16 residues. The germline gives CDR1 SGDLS, CDR2 YYNGEE. The DNA for the CDR3 is TGTGCCAGCAGCGCCTCGGAGGGACAGGGCTCCTACGAGCAGTACTTC. It is translated as CASSASEGQGSYEQYF.

The CDR3 coding sequence is TGCGCCAGCAGCTTGGATACAGATACGCAGTATTTT. Amino acids: CASSLDTDTQYF. The chain couples TRBV5-1 to TRBJ2-3; D gene unclear. The CDR3 totals 12 residues. V was pared by 0 bases and J by 3 bases, with 2 bases between. Per the germline V gene, CDR1 is SGHRS and CDR2 is YFSETQ.

This chain connects TRBV7-2 to TRBJ2-5; TRBD2 matches 9 bases. The germline V gene encodes CDR1 SGHTA and CDR2 FQGNSA. The CDR3 extends over 17 amino acids. V dropped 5 bases and J dropped 3; count of bases not matched to a gene: 13. The CDR3 DNA reads TGTGCCAGCAGCCAACTGCCGGGACTAGCATCTAAAGAGACCCAGTACTTC. Protein product: CASSQLPGLASKETQYF.

The rearrangement links TRBV7-9 to TRBJ1-1; no firm D call. The V and J ends lost 1 base and 1 base respectively, with 7 bases between them. CDR1 and CDR2 from the germline V gene are SEHNR and FQNEAQ (reference sequence). The CDR3 extends over 14 amino acids. The CDR3 DNA sequence: TGTGCCAGCAGCTTAGGGACGGCGAACACTGAAGCTTTCTTT. Its translation is CASSLGTANTEAFF.

This clone appeared once. This chain links TRBV5-1 with TRBJ1-2; a weak D match, TRBD1 (6 bases). CDR3 length equals 13 residues. The germline V gene has CDR1 SGHRS and CDR2 YFSETQ. Trimming removed 1 base at V and 6 bases at J, with 10 bases between. DNA for the CDR3: TGCGCCAGCAGCTTGACGGGGGCGGATGGCTACACCTTC. It encodes CASSLTGADGYTF.

The CDR3 DNA is TGTGCCAGCAGCGTAGAAGCGGGAGGGCCAGATACGCAGTATTTT. It yields the protein CASSVEAGGPDTQYF. The chain couples TRBV9 to TRBJ2-3; 10 nucleotides agree with TRBD2. Looked up from germline, CDR1 is SGDLS and CDR2 is YYNGEE. This CDR3 has 15 amino acids. Trimming removed 0 bases from V and 4 bases from J; junction bases left unmatched: 2.

The chain has TRBV6-5 and TRBJ1-1, with TRBD1 matching over 10 bases. The V gene end was trimmed by 0 bases and the J gene end by 11 bases; junction bases not matched to a gene: 6. The germline V gene encodes CDR1 MNHEY and CDR2 SVGAGI. This CDR3 comprises 14 residues. The CDR3 here is CASSYSSDRGIAFF. DNA of the CDR3: TGTGCCAGCAGTTACTCCTCGGACAGGGGGATTGCTTTCTTT.

The CDR3 sequence is CASVPPAENTIYF. In DNA, the CDR3 is TGTGCCAGCGTGCCCCCGGCGGAAAACACCATATATTTT. The rearrangement links TRBV28 to TRBJ1-3; D is uncertain. V was trimmed by 8 bases and J by 6 bases, leaving 14 bases between them. Germline V gene lookup returns CDR1 MDHEN and CDR2 SYDVKM. The CDR3 is 13 residues long.

This chain joins TRBV7-6 and TRBJ2-7; a possible D gene is TRBD1 (6 bases). The V end was cut by 5 bases, the J end by 3 bases, with 8 bases between. Germline CDR1 SGHVS, CDR2 FNYEAQ. This CDR3 is 12 amino acids long. The CDR3 coding sequence is TGTGCCAGCAGCCGAGGGGGCTACGAGCAGTACTTC. Translation: CASSRGGYEQYF.

The chain carries TRBV13 and TRBJ2-7; D remains unclear. CDR1 and CDR2 (germline): PRHDT, FYEKMQ (reference sequence). The CDR3 covers 15 residues. V gave up 0 bases and J gave up 4 bases, with 13 bases separating them. The CDR3 coding sequence is TGTGCCAGCAGCTTAGGTGGTAGTCAGGCTTACGAGCAGTACTTC. Amino acids: CASSLGGSQAYEQYF.

The V gene is TRBV7-2, the J gene TRBJ1-2, with 9 positions matching TRBD1. Germline V lookup: CDR1 SGHTA, CDR2 FQGNSA. Germline trimming cut 3 bases from V and 6 bases from J; bases unmatched to any gene: 2. The CDR3 contains 13 residues. In nucleotides, the CDR3 is TGTGCCAGCAGCTTGGGACAGGGCGATGGCTACACCTTC. It specifies CASSLGQGDGYTF.

In this sample, this clone turned up once. In this CDR3 the conserved last residue, phenylalanine or tryptophan, is missing, so a read error is likely. This chain links TRBV18 with TRBJ2-3; 11 nucleotides match TRBD2. The CDR3 covers 16 residues. V shed 5 bases, J shed 3 bases, and the junction held 7 bases outside the gene matches. Germline V gene data show CDR1 as KGHSH and CDR2 as LQKENI. CDR3 coding DNA: TGTGCCAGCTCAACCACTAGCGGGAGTTGGACAGATACGCAGTATTCT. Protein product: CASSTTSGSWTDTQYS.

This chain joins TRBV6-5 and TRBJ1-1; D perhaps matches TRBD1 (5 bases). Germline V gives CDR1 MNHEY, CDR2 SVGAGI. This CDR3 comprises 12 residues. The V end was cut by 7 bases, the J end by 4 bases, with 10 bases between. CDR3 sequence (DNA): TGTGCCAGCACAAGGGGAGGCACTGAAGCTTTCTTT. It is translated as CASTRGGTEAFF.

Remarks on this clone: One junction end disagrees with the germline gene, perhaps due to a read error. The sample contains more than one DNA sequence encoding this CDR3. The chain employs TRBV5-6 and TRBJ1-2; D remains ambiguous. This CDR3 comprises 12 residues. CDR1 and CDR2 (germline): SGHDT, YYEEEE. Written as DNA, the CDR3 is TGCGCCAGCAGCTTGATCAACTATGGCTACACCTTC. Amino acids: CASSLINYGYTF.

The J gene is TRBJ2-5, the V gene TRBV9; 8 bases are a match to TRBD2. The CDR3 has 15 amino acids. Germline V gene data show CDR1 as SGDLS and CDR2 as YYNGEE. The ends lost 2 bases at V and 5 bases at J; junction bases unmatched: 8. Written as DNA, the CDR3 is TGTGCCAGCAGCGTGTTAGCGGGACTTGGGGAGACCCAGTACTTC. Amino acid sequence: CASSVLAGLGETQYF.

This chain uses TRBV14 with TRBJ2-2; 9 bases match TRBD1. The CDR3 runs 15 residues. The V gene's germline CDR1 is SGHDN and CDR2 FVKESK. J lost 6 bases, V lost 2 bases, and 4 bases had no gene match. The CDR3 DNA sequence: TGTGCCAGCAGCCAAAAGGACAGGGGTGCCGGGGAGCTGTTTTTT. Its translation is CASSQKDRGAGELFF. The entire variable domain, with the rest obtained from reference TRBV14 and TRBJ2-2, is as follows: EAGVTQFPSHSVIEKGQTVTLRCDPISGHDNLYWYRRVMGKEIKFLLHFVKESKQDESGMPNNRFLAERTGGTYSTLKVQPAELEDSGVYFCASSQKDRGAGELFFGEGSRLTVL.